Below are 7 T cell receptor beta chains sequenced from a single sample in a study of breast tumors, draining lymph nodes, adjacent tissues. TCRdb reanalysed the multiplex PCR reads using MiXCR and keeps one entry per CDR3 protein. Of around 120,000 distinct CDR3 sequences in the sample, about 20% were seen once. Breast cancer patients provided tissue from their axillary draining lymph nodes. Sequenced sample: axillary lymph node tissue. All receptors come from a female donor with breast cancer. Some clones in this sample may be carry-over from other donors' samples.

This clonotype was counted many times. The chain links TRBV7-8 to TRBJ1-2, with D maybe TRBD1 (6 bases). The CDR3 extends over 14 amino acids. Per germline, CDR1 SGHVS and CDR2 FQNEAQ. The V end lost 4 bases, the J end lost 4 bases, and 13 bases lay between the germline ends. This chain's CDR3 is CASSSRDTAYGYTF. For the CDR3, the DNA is TGTGCCAGCAGCTCCCGGGACACAGCCTATGGCTACACCTTC.

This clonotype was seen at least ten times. In nucleotides, the CDR3 is TGTGCCAGCAGCGCGGACATTTATAGCAATCAGCCCCAGCATTTT. This sequence encodes CASSADIYSNQPQHF. The chain has TRBV7-8 and TRBJ1-5; maybe TRBD1 (5 bases). The germline V gene has CDR1 SGHVS and CDR2 FQNEAQ. Trimming left V 5 bases short and J 0 bases short, with 11 bases between. This CDR3 contains 15 residues.

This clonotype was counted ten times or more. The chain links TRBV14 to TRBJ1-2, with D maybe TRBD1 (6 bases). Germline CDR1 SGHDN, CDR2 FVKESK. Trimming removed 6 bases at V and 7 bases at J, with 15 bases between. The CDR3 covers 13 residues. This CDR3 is CASSLIRGAGYTF. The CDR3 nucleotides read TGTGCCAGCAGTCTGATCCGGGGGGCTGGCTACACCTTC.

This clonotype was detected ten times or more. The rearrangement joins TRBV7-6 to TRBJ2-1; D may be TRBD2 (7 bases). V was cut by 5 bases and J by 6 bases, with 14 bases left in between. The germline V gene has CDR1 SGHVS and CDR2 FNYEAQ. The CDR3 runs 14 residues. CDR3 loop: CASSTAGHSNEQFF. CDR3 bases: TGTGCCAGCAGCACAGCGGGACACAGCAATGAGCAGTTCTTC.

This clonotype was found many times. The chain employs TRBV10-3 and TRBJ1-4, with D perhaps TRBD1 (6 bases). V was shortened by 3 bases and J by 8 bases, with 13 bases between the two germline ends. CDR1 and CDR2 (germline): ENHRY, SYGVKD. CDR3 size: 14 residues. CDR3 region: CAISETGLEEKLFF. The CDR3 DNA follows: TGTGCCATCAGTGAAACAGGGTTGGAAGAAAAACTGTTTTTT.

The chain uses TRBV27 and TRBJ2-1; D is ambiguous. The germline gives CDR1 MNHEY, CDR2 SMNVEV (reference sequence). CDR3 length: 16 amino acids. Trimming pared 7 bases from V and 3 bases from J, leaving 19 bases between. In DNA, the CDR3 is TGTGCCAGCACAGCTTCCCTCCTGACACGCTACAATGAGCAGTTCTTC. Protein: CASTASLLTRYNEQFF.

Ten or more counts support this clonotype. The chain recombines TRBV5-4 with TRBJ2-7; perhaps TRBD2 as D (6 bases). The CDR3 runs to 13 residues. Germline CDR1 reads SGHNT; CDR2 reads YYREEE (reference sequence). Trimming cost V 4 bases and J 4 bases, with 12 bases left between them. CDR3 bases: TGTGCCAGCAGCGGCGGGACTGATTACGAGCAGTACTTC. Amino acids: CASSGGTDYEQYF.